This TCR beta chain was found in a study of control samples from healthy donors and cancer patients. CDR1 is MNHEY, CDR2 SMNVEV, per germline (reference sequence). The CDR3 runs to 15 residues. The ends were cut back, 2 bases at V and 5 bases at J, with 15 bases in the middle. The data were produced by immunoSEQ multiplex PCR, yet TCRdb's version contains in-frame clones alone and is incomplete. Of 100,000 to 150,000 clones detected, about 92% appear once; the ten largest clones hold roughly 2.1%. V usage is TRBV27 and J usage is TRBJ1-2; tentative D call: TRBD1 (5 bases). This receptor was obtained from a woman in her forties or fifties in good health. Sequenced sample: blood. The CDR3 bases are TGTGCCAGCAGTTTAGGCCGGGGACCGTTGTATGGCTACACCTTC. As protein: CASSLGRGPLYGYTF.